The present T cell receptor beta chain was sequenced within a study of cytomegalovirus exposure and HLA in healthy donors. Overall study context: When just under 400 donors were genotyped, more than 70% of them were found to fall in the Caucasian-associated ancestry cluster.

Primers for the PCR totalled 60 Vbeta and 13 Jbeta. Sequenced by immunoSEQ multiplex PCR; TCRdb stores in-frame clones only, minus some. The data hold roughly 180,000 clones, with about four fifths observed a single time. There are 15 residues in the CDR3. CDR1 is SGHNT and CDR2 is YYREEE in the germline V gene (reference sequence). Note on this clone: Its target is not known. Sequence at one end of the junction differs from germline and may be a read error. The sample has other DNA sequences that encode this CDR3 too.

Everyone who donated was a healthy bone marrow donor. Study-level findings and limits: Upon later analysis, HLA-associated TCR beta chains proved more clonally expanded than other, equally common chains.

The sequenced sample consisted of PBMCs. The chain joins TRBV5-4 to TRBJ2-1; perhaps TRBD2 as D (5 bases). The receptor was isolated from a young woman in good health and CMV-seronegative. The CDR3: CASSLSGRSYNEQFF. CDR3 DNA: TGCGCCAGCAGCTTGAGCGGTCGCTCCTACAATGAGCAGTTCTTC.